This TCR beta chain was captured by sequencing in a study of T cell changes during pregnancy in multiple sclerosis. The assay was immunoSEQ multiplex PCR, and TCRdb's table has in-frame clones only and misses some. The table has approximately 46,000 clones, 90% seen once; the top ten hold about 5.1%. This clone was counted a single time. Per the germline V gene, CDR1 is MDHEN and CDR2 is SYDVKM. V was pared by 2 bases and J by 3 bases, with 20 bases between. This CDR3 has 17 residues. The source of this sequence is a female donor in good health, enrolled as a control in a pregnancy study. Sequenced material: peripheral blood, taken after pregnancy. The chain combines TRBV28 with TRBJ2-7, with TRBD2 as a possible D gene (6 bases). This chain's CDR3 is CASSLTPDYIRDYEQYF. CDR3 nucleotide sequence: TGTGCCAGCAGTTTAACCCCGGACTACATCCGTGACTACGAGCAGTACTTC. Looking up the rest from reference TRBV28 and TRBJ2-7 gives the full variable domain: DVKVTQSSRYLVKRTGEKVFLECVQDMDHENMFWYRQDPGLGLRLIYFSYDVKMKEKGDIPEGYSVSREKKERFSLILESASTNQTSMYLCASSLTPDYIRDYEQYFGPGTRLTVT.